Given below is one T cell receptor (beta chain) in context. Antigen unknown. This sample was taken from a study of blood T cells in healthy people across ages. Study-wide results and limits: Higher diversity and more naive CD4+ cells were features of long-lived donors, compared to aged donors. Naive and antigen-experienced cells could not be conclusively compared, given unsorted PBMCs.

Through a sample-barcoded 5' primer and a J-beta primer mix, a second PCR was run for 7 to 11 cycles. Every cDNA was tagged by a template-switch adaptor with 12 random nucleotides. TCRdb passed the 5' RACE reads through MiXCR, listing each CDR3 protein once. Of about 780,000 distinct CDR3 sequences detected, more than 35% appear once; the ten largest clones hold around 18%. The germline CDR1 and CDR2 sequences are LGHNA and YSLEER. The CDR3 runs 14 residues. All donors came from Russia, were Caucasian and healthy, and spanned ages roughly 6 to 95. The rearrangement joins TRBV4-3 to TRBJ2-4; tentatively, D is TRBD2 (5 bases). The J call may be faulty, since TRBJ2-7 better matches the DNA end. The sequencing input was blood. This clonotype was obtained from a man aged 80 or over in good health. The CDR3 nucleotides read TGCGCCAGCAGCCAAGACGGGAAGACCTACGAGCAGTACTTC. Translated: CASSQDGKTYEQYF.